This TCR beta chain was profiled in a study of shared clonotypes between healthy human individuals. Study results and limitations: Shared clonotypes: roughly 4.5% naive CD4, roughly 3.8% naive CD8, roughly 2.4% memory CD4, around 0.4% memory CD8. The sole specimen, blood, was sampled, and tissue repertoires likely differ.

Positive CCR7 selection of CD45RO-negative cells yielded the naive CD8 cells, and terminally differentiated effector memory CD45RA+ cells were excluded. In the case of this clone: No antigen is known for it.

Some clones are missing from TCRdb's copy, which holds only in-frame ones; the method was immunoSEQ multiplex PCR. The table has fewer than 1 million clones, 96% seen once. CDR3 length: 16 amino acids. Germline CDR1 is SGDLS and CDR2 is YYNGEE. Trimming stripped 4 bases from V and 5 bases from J, with 19 bases between. Sequencing used naive CD8+ T cells sorted from blood. The TCR was taken from a man aged 25 to 40 in good health. This rearrangement joins TRBV9 to TRBJ1-5; D unclear. In nucleotides, the CDR3 is TGTGCCAGCAGCCCGACGACGGACGAAATGGATCAGCCCCAGCATTTT. This sequence encodes CASSPTTDEMDQPQHF. The full variable domain, rest sourced from reference TRBV9 and TRBJ1-5, is DSGVTQTPKHLITATGQRVTLRCSPRSGDLSVYWYQQSLDQGLQFLIQYYNGEERAKGNILERFSAQQFPDLHSELNLSSLELGDSALYFCASSPTTDEMDQPQHFGDGTRLSIL.